This TCR beta chain was documented in a study of T cell changes during pregnancy in multiple sclerosis. Sequencing used immunoSEQ multiplex PCR; TCRdb keeps in-frame clones, though not all of them. The sample includes tens of thousands of clones, over 80% of them seen just once. This sequence originates from a female donor with multiple sclerosis, enrolled in a pregnancy study. Here the sequenced sample was peripheral blood, taken after pregnancy.

CDR3 sequence: CASSSGQGARVGELFF. CDR3 nucleotide sequence: TGTGCCAGCAGCTCAGGACAGGGGGCAAGAGTCGGGGAGCTGTTTTTT. The rearrangement uses TRBV5-4 and TRBJ2-2, with 11 bases aligning to TRBD1. The CDR3 consists of 16 residues. Germline lookup yields CDR1 SGHNT and CDR2 YYREEE (reference sequence). V trimming: 3 bases; J trimming: 7 bases; junction bases outside the gene matches: 8.